These T cell receptor beta chains were read from a single sample in a study of CD8+ T cells in alopecia areata. The repertoire was sequenced with immunoSEQ multiplex PCR; TCRdb's copy has only in-frame clones and lacks some. The data contain about 140,000 clones, about three fifths of them seen just once; the ten biggest clones take up 4% to 5.5%. Sequencing was carried out using CD4+ T cells sorted from blood. These receptors originate from a human donor in good health. The CDR3 runs from the conserved cysteine through the conserved F or W. The D gene is left open where the match is weak. Expanded clones are given a class, and other clones once, few, many or no size at all.

V gene,J gene,D gene,clone size,CDR3 protein,CDR3 DNA
TRBV28,TRBJ2-1,-,-,CASSLGLLYEQFF,TGTGCCAGCAGTTTAGGACTACTTTATGAGCAGTTCTTC
TRBV5-1,TRBJ2-7,-,-,CASSLEWQPTGNEQYF,TGCGCCAGCAGCTTGGAGTGGCAGCCAACTGGTAACGAGCAGTACTTC
TRBV9,TRBJ1-1,-,few,CASTPEGGRNTEAFF,TGTGCCAGCACCCCCGAAGGAGGGCGGAACACTGAAGCTTTCTTT
TRBV30,TRBJ2-1,-,-,CAWSAIGNVGQFF,TGTGCCTGGAGCGCCATTGGGAACGTGGGGCAGTTCTTC
TRBV5-1,TRBJ1-2,-,-,CASSSGARNYGYTF,TGCGCCAGCAGCTCGGGAGCGAGGAACTATGGCTACACCTTC
TRBV5-1,TRBJ2-4,-,-,CASSLGQTGDIQYF,TGCGCCAGCAGCTTGGGACAGACCGGGGACATTCAGTACTTC
TRBV5-1,TRBJ2-1,TRBD2,-,CASSLASGPYNEQFF,TGCGCCAGCAGCTTGGCTAGCGGTCCCTACAATGAGCAGTTCTTC
TRBV7-9,TRBJ1-4,-,-,CASSQTWGEKLFF,TGTGCCAGCAGCCAGACATGGGGTGAAAAACTGTTTTTT
TRBV7-9,TRBJ2-3,-,-,CASSSSRGWADTQYF,TGTGCCAGCAGCTCATCACGGGGTTGGGCAGATACGCAGTATTTT
TRBV4-1,TRBJ2-6,TRBD2,-,CASSLRTSGTGANVLTF,TGCGCCAGCAGCCTCCGGACTAGCGGGACTGGGGCCAACGTCCTGACTTTC
TRBV29-1,TRBJ2-7,-,-,CSVAEGRYEQYF,TGCAGCGTTGCGGAGGGGCGGTACGAGCAGTACTTC
TRBV29-1,TRBJ2-7,TRBD2,few,CSVTSGNAHEQYF,TGCAGCGTCACTAGCGGGAACGCCCACGAGCAGTACTTC
TRBV25-1,TRBJ1-1,TRBD1,-,CASSESTGTTEAFF,TGTGCCAGCAGTGAATCGACAGGGACGACTGAAGCTTTCTTT
TRBV18,TRBJ1-5,TRBD1,-,CASSGQGGNQPQHF,TGTGCCAGCTCGGGACAGGGCGGCAATCAGCCCCAGCATTTT
TRBV28,TRBJ2-4,-,-,CASRLGAKNIQYF,TGTGCCAGCAGACTGGGGGCCAAAAACATTCAGTACTTC
TRBV6-5,TRBJ2-1,-,-,CASKVNSVSYNEQFF,TGTGCCAGCAAAGTTAATTCGGTCTCCTACAATGAGCAGTTCTTC
TRBV15,TRBJ2-5,TRBD2,-,CATSSVTELAGPVETQYF,TGTGCCACCAGCAGCGTGACGGAACTAGCGGGTCCGGTAGAGACCCAGTACTTC
TRBV4-1,TRBJ2-3,-,-,CASSQVEGVEADTQYF,TGCGCCAGCAGCCAAGTGGAGGGAGTGGAGGCAGATACGCAGTATTTT
TRBV7-9,TRBJ1-1,-,once,CASSIPPTLGTEAFF,TGTGCCAGCAGCATCCCCCCCACTTTGGGCACTGAAGCTTTCTTT
TRBV29-1,TRBJ2-3,TRBD2,-,CSVPGLAGGRSSTDTQYF,TGCAGCGTACCGGGACTAGCGGGAGGACGATCTAGCACAGATACGCAGTATTTT
TRBV2,TRBJ2-3,-,-,CASSPGAGLDTQYF,TGTGCCAGCAGTCCGGGGGCAGGGTTGGATACGCAGTATTTT
TRBV5-1,TRBJ2-7,TRBD1,few,CASSIGTGKYEQYF,TGCGCCAGCAGCATCGGGACAGGCAAGTACGAGCAGTACTTC
TRBV25-1,TRBJ2-5,-,-,CASSELGHQETQYF,TGTGCCAGCAGTGAGTTAGGCCACCAAGAGACCCAGTACTTC
TRBV29-1,TRBJ2-7,TRBD1,few,CSVVGQPTYEQYF,TGCAGCGTTGTGGGACAGCCTACCTACGAGCAGTACTTC
TRBV7-6,TRBJ2-7,TRBD2,many,CASSGEGEQYF,TGTGCCAGCTCTGGGGAGGGCGAGCAGTACTTC
TRBV29-1,TRBJ1-1,-,few,CSVARAEGTEAFF,TGCAGCGTCGCCCGTGCGGAAGGGACTGAAGCTTTCTTT
TRBV10-3,TRBJ1-1,-,-,CAISESRTAFREAFF,TGTGCCATCAGTGAGTCGAGGACGGCCTTTAGGGAAGCTTTCTTT
TRBV28,TRBJ1-1,-,few,CASSLGPLEAFF,TGTGCCAGCAGTTTGGGGCCCTTGGAGGCTTTCTTT
TRBV28,TRBJ2-1,-,-,CASRQGGPGEQFF,TGTGCCAGCAGGCAGGGGGGGCCCGGGGAGCAGTTCTTC
TRBV7-8,TRBJ1-2,-,-,CASSLEGLTYGYTF,TGTGCCAGCAGCTTAGAGGGACTGACCTATGGCTACACCTTC
TRBV29-1,TRBJ2-5,TRBD2,-,CSARTPLLAKKETQYF,TGCAGCGCCCGAACCCCACTACTAGCGAAAAAAGAGACCCAGTACTTC
TRBV30,TRBJ2-3,-,-,CAWSTGTDTQYF,TGTGCCTGGAGTACGGGGACAGATACGCAGTATTTT
TRBV11-2,TRBJ2-3,-,few,CASSAFGGGTDTQYF,TGTGCCAGCAGCGCGTTTGGCGGGGGCACAGATACGCAGTATTTT
TRBV27,TRBJ1-2,-,-,CASSFRRQANYGYTF,TGTGCCAGCAGTTTCCGAAGGCAGGCTAACTATGGCTACACCTTC
TRBV29-1,TRBJ2-3,-,few,CSVAGRSSTDTQYF,TGCAGCGTTGCAGGCAGGAGTTCCACAGATACGCAGTATTTT
TRBV9,TRBJ2-3,TRBD2,-,CASSTGTSGFTDTQYF,TGTGCCAGCAGCACAGGGACTAGCGGCTTCACAGATACGCAGTATTTT
TRBV7-9,TRBJ1-2,-,-,CASSLGHLYTF,TGTGCCAGCAGCTTAGGACACTTGTACACCTTC
TRBV7-9,TRBJ2-7,TRBD2,few,CASSTRTSGNYEQYF,TGTGCCAGCAGCACCCGGACTAGCGGAAACTACGAGCAGTACTTC
TRBV2,TRBJ2-2,-,few,CAGKQSVTGELFF,TGTGCCGGCAAACAGAGTGTGACCGGGGAGCTGTTTTTT
TRBV7-9,TRBJ2-5,TRBD2,-,CASSLMAGGFETQYF,TGTGCCAGCAGCTTAATGGCGGGAGGTTTCGAGACCCAGTACTTC
TRBV29-1,TRBJ2-7,TRBD2,-,CSVASGSVVDEQYF,TGCAGCGTTGCGAGCGGGAGTGTGGTAGACGAGCAGTACTTC
TRBV9,TRBJ2-5,-,-,CASSPHPGQAGETQYF,TGTGCCAGCAGCCCGCACCCCGGGCAAGCGGGAGAGACCCAGTACTTC
TRBV5-1,TRBJ2-1,TRBD2,-,CASSYRLAEDNEQFF,TGCGCCAGCAGCTACCGACTAGCGGAGGACAATGAGCAGTTCTTC
TRBV30,TRBJ2-1,TRBD2,-,CACTPSGSTHEQFF,TGTGCCTGTACACCAAGCGGGAGTACCCATGAGCAGTTCTTC
TRBV28,TRBJ2-3,TRBD2,-,CASSGSGRALNTQYF,TGTGCCAGCAGTGGAAGCGGGAGGGCCTTAAATACGCAGTATTTT
TRBV2,TRBJ1-1,-,-,CASSDQGEAFF,TGTGCCAGCAGTGATCAGGGGGAAGCTTTCTTT
TRBV5-1,TRBJ2-7,-,-,CASKRMESSYEQYF,TGCGCCAGCAAGCGGATGGAAAGCTCCTACGAGCAGTACTTC
TRBV2,TRBJ2-3,TRBD2,-,CASRGGRAPGDTQYF,TGTGCCAGCAGAGGTGGGAGGGCCCCAGGAGATACGCAGTATTTT
TRBV29-1,TRBJ2-3,TRBD1,-,CSALGTGQDTQYF,TGCAGCGCCCTCGGGACAGGTCAAGATACGCAGTATTTT
TRBV4-1,TRBJ2-7,-,-,CASSHARTGIYEQYF,TGCGCCAGCAGCCACGCCAGAACTGGAATCTACGAGCAGTACTTC
TRBV11-2,TRBJ2-7,TRBD2,-,CASSQLAGVNEQYF,TGTGCCAGCAGCCAACTAGCGGGAGTAAACGAGCAGTACTTC
TRBV2,TRBJ1-2,-,-,CASRGRDFWGYGYTF,TGTGCCAGCAGGGGGCGCGATTTTTGGGGCTATGGCTACACCTTC
TRBV15,TRBJ2-2,TRBD2,few,CATSRDLRGELSRSGELFF,TGTGCCACCAGCAGAGATCTCCGGGGGGAACTGAGTCGGTCCGGGGAGCTGTTTTTT
TRBV11-2,TRBJ2-7,-,few,CASTPGGGSLSYEQYF,TGTGCCAGCACCCCTGGGGGCGGGAGTTTGTCCTACGAGCAGTACTTC
TRBV7-9,TRBJ1-2,-,-,CASSSQGKGSYGYTF,TGTGCCAGCAGTTCACAGGGAAAGGGGTCCTATGGCTACACCTTC
TRBV11-2,TRBJ2-5,-,few,CASSLFLQETQYF,TGTGCCAGCAGCTTATTCTTGCAAGAGACCCAGTACTTC
TRBV2,TRBJ2-2,-,few,CASSVQGSTGELFF,TGTGCCAGCAGTGTGCAGGGTAGCACCGGGGAGCTGTTTTTT
TRBV25-1,TRBJ1-2,-,-,CASSVSRNYGYTF,TGTGCCAGCAGTGTATCGCGGAACTATGGCTACACCTTC